A single sample gave rise to the 19 T cell receptor beta chains below, sequenced in a study of CD8 T cells in Susac syndrome. RNA in amounts of about 0.5 to 1 ug was reverse transcribed with random hexamers. TCRdb independently ran MiXCR on the immunoSEQ multiplex PCR reads; one entry per CDR3 protein. The sample lists about 81,000 distinct CDR3 sequences, 94% occurring once. Sequencing was performed on CD8+ T cells from PBMCs. The receptor set was obtained from a human donor with Susac syndrome.

V usage is TRBV12-3 or TRBV12-4 and J usage is TRBJ2-7, with TRBD2 matching 7 bases. V shed 5 bases and J 5 bases; nucleotides not matched to a gene: 9. This CDR3 contains 14 residues. This CDR3 reads CASSLMGGYDEQYF. For the CDR3, the DNA is TGTGCCAGCAGTCTCATGGGAGGGTACGACGAGCAGTACTTC.

This chain joins TRBV9 and TRBJ2-7, with TRBD2 as a possible D gene (6 bases). CDR1 and CDR2 (germline): SGDLS, YYNGEE. V was cut by 4 bases and J by 3 bases, with 17 bases left in between. The CDR3 contains 15 residues. CDR3 sequence: CASSIQDGGSYEQYF. CDR3 coding DNA: TGTGCCAGCAGCATACAGGATGGAGGGAGCTACGAGCAGTACTTC. Full variable domain (missing parts from reference TRBV9 and TRBJ2-7): DSGVTQTPKHLITATGQRVTLRCSPRSGDLSVYWYQQSLDQGLQFLIQYYNGEERAKGNILERFSAQQFPDLHSELNLSSLELGDSALYFCASSIQDGGSYEQYFGPGTRLTVT.

The rearrangement joins TRBV12-5 to TRBJ1-1, with D possibly being TRBD1 (5 bases). Trimming stripped 6 bases from V and 5 bases from J, with 16 bases between. The CDR3 spans 14 residues. In germline, CDR1 is LGHNT, CDR2 FRNRAP. The CDR3 nucleotides read TGTGCTAGTGGCCTCGGGGGGGGTACGACTGAAGCTTTCTTT. It specifies CASGLGGGTTEAFF.

The chain couples TRBV7-8 to TRBJ2-2; possible D gene TRBD2, 6 bases. V dropped 4 bases and J dropped 8 bases, with 23 bases sitting between them. The CDR3 is made up of 17 amino acids. Germline CDR1 and CDR2: SGHVS and FQNEAQ. The CDR3 here is CASSSRLPDWSGGELFF. CDR3 coding DNA: TGTGCCAGCAGCTCCCGCCTCCCTGACTGGAGCGGGGGGGAGCTGTTTTTT.

The chain uses TRBV6-2 or TRBV6-3 and TRBJ2-1, with D unclear. Germline CDR1 is MNHEY and CDR2 is SVGEGT. The CDR3 runs to 13 residues. V lost 8 bases and J lost 4, with 12 bases in between. The CDR3 region has the DNA TGTGCCAGCGGCCGTGCTGCATACAATGAGCAGTTCTTC. Residues: CASGRAAYNEQFF.

J is TRBJ2-3 and V is TRBV7-9; D ambiguous. The CDR3 runs to 13 residues. Deletions cut 1 base from V and 5 bases from J, with 7 bases between. Looked up from germline, CDR1 is SEHNR and CDR2 is FQNEAQ (reference sequence). This CDR3 is CASSLGNEDTQYF. The CDR3, as DNA: TGTGCCAGCAGCTTAGGGAACGAAGATACGCAGTATTTT.

This chain joins TRBV7-9 and TRBJ2-5; D call uncertain. The CDR3 extends over 15 amino acids. In germline, CDR1 is SEHNR, CDR2 FQNEAQ (reference sequence). Trimming removed 4 bases at V and 1 base at J, with 13 bases between. The CDR3 sequence: CASSSEDLIQETQYF. The DNA for the CDR3 is TGTGCCAGCAGCTCAGAGGACCTCATCCAAGAGACCCAGTACTTC. Based on the CDR3 plus reference TRBV7-9 and TRBJ2-5, the full variable domain is DTGVSQNPRHKITKRGQNVTFRCDPISEHNRLYWYRQTLGQGPEFLTYFQNEAQLEKSRLLSDRFSAERPKGSFSTLEIQRTEQGDSAMYLCASSSEDLIQETQYFGPGTRLLVL.

The chain uses TRBV6-1 and TRBJ2-7; TRBD1 agrees at 7 bases. Trimming took 6 bases from V and 5 from J; bases not matched to a gene: 10. CDR1 and CDR2 from the germline V gene are MNHNS and SASEGT. CDR3 length: 14 amino acids. CDR3 bases: TGTGCCAGCAGCCTAGGAGCTACAGGGGACGAGCAGTACTTC. Protein product: CASSLGATGDEQYF.

Note on this clonotype: Germline and junction disagree at one end, which may indicate a read error. The V call is TRBV4-2, the J call TRBJ2-7; 11 bases agree with TRBD2. The CDR3 sequence is 16 residues long. Per the germline V gene, CDR1 is LGHNA and CDR2 is YNFKEQ. The CDR3 reads CASSQGGTSGSSEQYF. The DNA for the CDR3 is TGTGCCAGCAGCCAAGGTGGGACTAGCGGCTCCTCCGAGCAGTACTTC.

J is TRBJ2-7 and V is TRBV27, with 7 bases that match TRBD1. The ends lost 0 bases at V and 3 bases at J; junction bases unmatched: 5. CDR1 MNHEY and CDR2 SMNVEV come from the germline V gene (reference sequence). The CDR3 has 15 amino acids. This CDR3 is CASSLSAQGIYEQYF. CDR3 sequence (DNA): TGTGCCAGCAGTTTATCGGCACAGGGGATCTACGAGCAGTACTTC.

The CDR3 loop is CASRGTSGTGELFF. CDR3 coding DNA: TGTGCCAGCCGCGGGACCTCCGGGACCGGGGAGCTGTTTTTT. V gene TRBV5-6 combines with J gene TRBJ2-2; possible D gene TRBD2, 6 bases. This CDR3 spans 14 amino acids. With 7 bases removed from V and 5 bases from J, the gap between germline ends came to 15 bases. From germline, CDR1 is SGHDT and CDR2 YYEEEE.

This chain uses TRBV19 with TRBJ2-1, with unresolved D. This CDR3 has 14 residues. Germline-derived CDR1 and CDR2 are LNHDA and SQIVND (reference sequence). V was shortened by 3 bases and J by 0 bases, with 6 bases between the two germline ends. The CDR3 spells CASSIVSSYNEQFF. The CDR3 DNA reads TGTGCCAGTAGTATCGTTAGCTCCTACAATGAGCAGTTCTTC.

The CDR3 DNA is TGTGCCACCAGTATACAGACCAACACCGGGGAGCTGTTTTTT. Its protein is CATSIQTNTGELFF. V and J are TRBV24-1 and TRBJ2-2; D unclear. Germline CDR1 and CDR2: KGHDR and SFDVKD. The CDR3 has 14 residues. V shed 6 bases and J shed 2 bases, with 9 bases lying between them.

The chain uses TRBV7-9 and TRBJ2-5; D is uncertain. V lost 5 bases and J 5 bases, leaving 18 bases between the germline ends. The CDR3 is made up of 15 amino acids. CDR1 is SEHNR and CDR2 is FQNEAQ in the germline V gene (reference sequence). The CDR3 nucleotides are TGTGCCAGCAGCGGCCGACACAGCCTGGGGGAGACCCAGTACTTC. It is translated as CASSGRHSLGETQYF. The full variable domain, rest sourced from reference TRBV7-9 and TRBJ2-5, is DTGVSQNPRHKITKRGQNVTFRCDPISEHNRLYWYRQTLGQGPEFLTYFQNEAQLEKSRLLSDRFSAERPKGSFSTLEIQRTEQGDSAMYLCASSGRHSLGETQYFGPGTRLLVL.

V and J are TRBV4-3 and TRBJ2-1; 8 positions agree with TRBD2. The J segment lost 8 bases and the V segment lost 6 bases, leaving 6 bases of the junction unmatched. This CDR3 has 13 amino acids. CDR1 and CDR2 from the germline V gene are LGHNA and YSLEER. CDR3: CASRSGGRHEQFF. CDR3 bases: TGCGCCAGCAGGTCGGGAGGGCGCCATGAGCAGTTCTTC.

The V call is TRBV6-5, the J call TRBJ1-2; unclear D gene. Per germline, CDR1 MNHEY and CDR2 SVGAGI. The CDR3 runs to 12 residues. V lost 5 bases and J 6 bases, leaving 10 bases between the germline ends. CDR3 sequence (DNA): TGTGCCAGCAGTGAGTTGGGGAATGGCTACACCTTC. Residues: CASSELGNGYTF.

The gene calls are TRBV30 and TRBJ1-1, with no clear D. The CDR3 runs to 13 residues. CDR1 and CDR2 from the germline V gene are GTSNPN and SVGIG (reference sequence). V lost 2 bases and J 0 bases, leaving 7 bases between the germline ends. CDR3 protein: CAWSPNMNTEAFF. In DNA, the CDR3 is TGTGCCTGGAGTCCAAATATGAACACTGAAGCTTTCTTT.

The chain couples TRBV9 to TRBJ1-1; possible D gene TRBD1, 5 bases. V shed 4 bases and J shed 3 bases, with 13 bases lying between them. The CDR3 is 14 amino acids. Germline V gene sequence: CDR1 SGDLS, CDR2 YYNGEE. CDR3 bases: TGTGCCAGCAGCCCTTCCAGGGAATACACTGAAGCTTTCTTT. This sequence encodes CASSPSREYTEAFF. Supplemented by reference TRBV9 and TRBJ1-1, the full variable domain reads DSGVTQTPKHLITATGQRVTLRCSPRSGDLSVYWYQQSLDQGLQFLIQYYNGEERAKGNILERFSAQQFPDLHSELNLSSLELGDSALYFCASSPSREYTEAFFGQGTRLTVV.

This rearrangement joins TRBV27 to TRBJ1-1; D gene unclear. Germline CDR1 MNHEY, CDR2 SMNVEV (reference sequence). CDR3 length: 13 residues. V lost 6 bases to trimming and J lost 5 bases, with 13 bases between them. The CDR3 here is CASSPLVPTEAFF. The DNA of the CDR3 is TGTGCCAGCAGCCCTCTAGTGCCGACTGAAGCTTTCTTT.